Shown below are 28 T cell receptor beta chains from a single sample sequenced in a study of cytomegalovirus exposure and HLA in healthy donors. The PCR employed 60 Vbeta primers together with 13 Jbeta primers. Only in-frame clones appear in the TCRdb table, and some are missing; sequencing was by immunoSEQ multiplex PCR. The sample has some 140,000 clones. The specimen sequenced was PBMCs. The receptors were sampled from a woman between 40 and 55 years old in good health and CMV-seronegative.

This rearrangement joins TRBV18 to TRBJ1-4; D may be TRBD1 (5 bases). Germline-derived CDR1 and CDR2 are KGHSH and LQKENI. There are 14 residues in the CDR3. V was shortened by 3 bases and J by 12 bases, with 17 bases between the two germline ends. The CDR3 DNA reads TGTGCCAGCTCACCCCCTCGGGACTCTGGGGAACTGTTTTTT. It translates to CASSPPRDSGELFF.

This chain connects TRBV4-1 to TRBJ2-2, with TRBD2 identical over 7 bases. Losses at the gene ends were 1 base for V and 5 bases for J; bases not matched to a gene: 10. Per the germline V gene, CDR1 is MGHRA and CDR2 is YSYEKL. The CDR3 runs 17 residues. CDR3 amino acids: CASSQVAGGIGTGELFF. Here the CDR3 DNA reads TGCGCCAGCAGCCAAGTGGCCGGGGGGATAGGTACCGGGGAGCTGTTTTTT.

J is TRBJ2-1 and V is TRBV29-1, with TRBD2 matching over 13 bases. Trimming removed 4 bases from V and 6 bases from J; junction bases left unmatched: 3. This CDR3 region has 14 residues. The germline CDR1 and CDR2 sequences are SQVTM and ANQGSEA. The CDR3, as DNA: TGCAGCGTTGGTCGACTAGCGGGGGGCAATGAGCAGTTCTTC. Protein product: CSVGRLAGGNEQFF.

The chain combines TRBV7-9 with TRBJ2-5; possible D gene TRBD2, 6 bases. The germline gives CDR1 SEHNR, CDR2 FQNEAQ (reference sequence). CDR3 length equals 12 residues. With 11 bases removed from V and 4 bases from J, the gap between germline ends came to 14 bases. CDR3 nucleotides: TGTGCCGGAGTCGGGGGAGCAGAGACCCAGTACTTC. Translation gives CAGVGGAETQYF.

The chain carries TRBV29-1 and TRBJ2-3; 10 bases line up with TRBD2. Germline assignment: CDR1 SQVTM and CDR2 ANQGSEA. This CDR3 region has 15 residues. V was pared by 3 bases and J by 3 bases, with 6 bases of the junction left unmatched. The CDR3 coding sequence is TGCAGCGTTGAGTTTACTAGCGGGGCAACAGATACGCAGTATTTT. It yields the protein CSVEFTSGATDTQYF.

The chain joins TRBV6-6 to TRBJ1-6, with D possibly TRBD1 on 5 matching bases. V was trimmed by 2 bases and J by 7 bases, leaving 12 bases between them. The V gene's germline CDR1 is MNHNY and CDR2 SVGAGI (reference sequence). The CDR3 has 15 amino acids. The CDR3 DNA follows: TGTGCCAGCAGTTACGGGACGGCGGGGAATTCACCCCTCCACTTT. It codes for CASSYGTAGNSPLHF.

The gene calls are TRBV25-1 and TRBJ1-1, with 9 bases fitting TRBD1. The CDR3 has 16 residues. Germline loops: CDR1 MGHDK, CDR2 SYGVNS. After removal of 6 bases from V and 1 base from J, the junction contained 9 bases not matched to a gene. CDR3 residues: CASRPGTGHGNTEAFF. The CDR3 nucleotides read TGTGCCAGCAGACCCGGGACAGGGCACGGGAACACTGAAGCTTTCTTT.

The chain carries TRBV29-1 and TRBJ2-1, with D maybe TRBD2 (7 bases). V gave up 3 bases and J gave up 0 bases, with 15 bases separating them. The CDR3 length is 16 residues. Per the germline V gene, CDR1 is SQVTM and CDR2 is ANQGSEA. The CDR3 nucleotides are TGCAGCGTTGAGGGGGGGCAGGGGATCTCCTACAATGAGCAGTTCTTC. Protein: CSVEGGQGISYNEQFF.

The genes are TRBV6-6 and TRBJ1-2, with D possibly TRBD1 on 6 matching bases. Germline CDR1 and CDR2: MNHNY and SVGAGI (reference sequence). The V gene lost 0 bases and the J gene lost 5 bases, with 7 bases spanning the gap. The CDR3 totals 13 residues. The DNA of the CDR3 is TGTGCCAGCAGTTACTCCAGGGGTTATGGCTACACCTTC. As protein: CASSYSRGYGYTF.

The chain combines TRBV5-4 with TRBJ1-4, with 8 bases fitting TRBD1. Germline trimming cut 4 bases from V and 7 bases from J; bases unmatched to any gene: 6. Germline V gene sequence: CDR1 SGHNT, CDR2 YYREEE (reference sequence). The CDR3 loop spans 14 amino acids. The CDR3 region has the DNA TGTGCCAGCAGCACCGGACAGGGAGGTGAAAAACTGTTTTTT. This encodes CASSTGQGGEKLFF.

The V call is TRBV9, the J call TRBJ1-6; D is ambiguous. Germline V gene data show CDR1 as SGDLS and CDR2 as YYNGEE. The ends were cut back, 0 bases at V and 13 bases at J, with 11 bases in the middle. CDR3 length: 13 residues. CDR3 coding DNA: TGTGCCAGCAGCGTAGCTTCAGAGGCTCCCCTCCACTTT. Protein: CASSVASEAPLHF.

The chain couples TRBV4-3 to TRBJ1-6; a possible D gene is TRBD1 (6 bases). In germline, CDR1 is LGHNA, CDR2 YSLEER. Trimming removed 4 bases from V and 9 bases from J, with 16 bases in between. This CDR3 region has 15 residues. This CDR3 is CASSPQGINTSPLHF. CDR3 sequence (DNA): TGCGCCAGCAGCCCTCAGGGGATAAACACTTCACCCCTCCACTTT.

V gene TRBV7-2 combines with J gene TRBJ1-5, with 7 bases aligning to TRBD1. Germline V lookup: CDR1 SGHTA, CDR2 FQGNSA. This CDR3 is built from 16 residues. With V trimmed by 1 base and J by 4 bases, 7 bases remained unmatched. The DNA of the CDR3 is TGTGCCAGCAGCTTAGAGAGTGGCAGGGGGAATCAGCCCCAGCATTTT. Encoded protein: CASSLESGRGNQPQHF. Drawing the rest from reference TRBV7-2 and TRBJ1-5, the complete variable domain is GAGVSQSPSNKVTEKGKDVELRCDPISGHTALYWYRQSLGQGLEFLIYFQGNSAPDKSGLPSDRFSAERTGGSVSTLTIQRTQQEDSAVYLCASSLESGRGNQPQHFGDGTRLSIL.

This chain uses TRBV7-2 with TRBJ2-7; D not resolved. The germline V gene encodes CDR1 SGHTA and CDR2 FQGNSA. The CDR3 has 12 residues. The V end lost 6 bases, the J end lost 7 bases, and 13 bases lay between the germline ends. The chain's CDR3 is CASSSESREQYV. Here the CDR3 DNA reads TGTGCCAGCAGTTCGGAATCGCGGGAGCAGTACGTC.

The chain joins TRBV7-9 to TRBJ2-5, with 7 bases fitting TRBD1. The ends lost 2 bases at V and 1 base at J; junction bases unmatched: 7. The CDR3 is 16 residues long. Per germline, CDR1 SEHNR and CDR2 FQNEAQ (reference sequence). The CDR3 nucleotides read TGTGCCAGCAGCTTAAGTGGGGACAGCCTCCAAGAGACCCAGTACTTC. It encodes CASSLSGDSLQETQYF.

The chain combines TRBV5-1 with TRBJ1-2; 7 bases line up with TRBD1. CDR3 size: 16 residues. Germline V gene data show CDR1 as SGHRS and CDR2 as YFSETQ. Losses at the gene ends were 1 base for V and 0 bases for J; bases not matched to a gene: 6. CDR3 amino acids: CASSLTSGTANYGYTF. The DNA of the CDR3 is TGCGCCAGCAGCTTGACCTCCGGGACAGCTAACTATGGCTACACCTTC.

On this clone itself: Its ends do not fully match the called genes, so a read error is possible. The rearrangement links TRBV5-1 to TRBJ1-1, with a weak D call TRBD1 (5 bases). The CDR3 consists of 14 residues. Germline CDR1 reads SGHRS; CDR2 reads YFSETQ. The CDR3 DNA sequence: TGCGCCAGCAGCTTGGAAGGGGTAGACACTGAGGCTTTCTTT. This codes for CASSLEGVDTEAFF.

The genes are TRBV14 and TRBJ1-2, with TRBD1 identical over 9 bases. V was clipped by 4 bases and J by 4 bases; unmatched bases: 7. Germline V gives CDR1 SGHDN, CDR2 FVKESK. This CDR3 contains 15 residues. For the CDR3, the DNA is TGTGCCAGCAGCCTGGGGACAGGGAGGAGCTATGGCTACACCTTC. Protein product: CASSLGTGRSYGYTF.

The rearrangement links TRBV4-3 to TRBJ1-3; D not certain. This CDR3 is 15 amino acids long. CDR1 LGHNA and CDR2 YSLEER come from the germline V gene. Trimming stripped 2 bases from V and 8 bases from J, with 16 bases between. DNA for the CDR3: TGCGCCAGCAGCCAACGCGGGTTTAGTGTAGACACCATATATTTT. Translated: CASSQRGFSVDTIYF.

V usage is TRBV4-3 and J usage is TRBJ1-5; D unclear. Germline loops: CDR1 LGHNA, CDR2 YSLEER. Trimming removed 1 base at V and 3 bases at J, with 13 bases between. This CDR3 is 16 amino acids long. CDR3 residues: CASSQAPGSTNQPQHF. CDR3 in DNA: TGCGCCAGCAGCCAAGCCCCGGGGAGTACCAATCAGCCCCAGCATTTT.

The rearrangement joins TRBV7-9 to TRBJ2-2; D might be TRBD1 (6 bases). CDR3 length: 14 residues. Trimming left V 4 bases short and J 5 bases short, with 11 bases between. Looked up from germline, CDR1 is SEHNR and CDR2 is FQNEAQ (reference sequence). The chain's CDR3 is CASSSYRETGELFF. In DNA, the CDR3 is TGTGCCAGCAGCTCATACAGGGAAACCGGGGAGCTGTTTTTT.

The rearrangement links TRBV18 to TRBJ2-7; 13 bases match TRBD2. V was clipped by 4 bases and J by 4 bases; unmatched bases: 4. Germline-derived CDR1 and CDR2 are KGHSH and LQKENI. The CDR3 consists of 15 residues. CDR3 in amino acids: CASSQGTSGVYEQYF. CDR3 in DNA: TGTGCCAGCTCACAAGGGACTAGCGGGGTGTACGAGCAGTACTTC.

J is TRBJ2-4 and V is TRBV5-3; D remains unclear. TRBV5-3 is an ORF; its function is uncertain. V was trimmed by 0 bases and J by 0 bases, leaving 10 bases between them. The CDR3 spans 16 residues. The CDR3 region is CARSLEWSLAKNIQYF. CDR3 coding DNA: TGTGCCAGAAGCTTGGAATGGTCACTAGCCAAAAACATTCAGTACTTC.

This sequence joins TRBV10-3 and TRBJ1-2; D not certain. With 6 bases removed from V and 6 bases from J, the gap between germline ends came to 8 bases. Germline-derived CDR1 and CDR2 are ENHRY and SYGVKD. The CDR3 extends over 11 amino acids. CDR3 residues: CAISLNDGYTF. In DNA, the CDR3 is TGTGCCATCAGCCTTAATGATGGCTACACCTTC.

This chain joins TRBV4-2 and TRBJ2-3; TRBD2 aligns across 11 bases. Germline CDR1 is LGHNA and CDR2 is YNFKEQ. The CDR3 loop spans 17 amino acids. V shed 2 bases, J shed 1 base, and the junction held 5 bases outside the gene matches. In nucleotides, the CDR3 is TGTGCCAGCAGCCAAAGAATTAGCGGGGGGGGCACAGATACGCAGTATTTT. Its translation is CASSQRISGGGTDTQYF.

The V and J genes are TRBV6-6 and TRBJ2-7, with 7 bases fitting TRBD1. Germline V gives CDR1 MNHNY, CDR2 SVGAGI (reference sequence). CDR3 length: 15 amino acids. Germline trimming cut 2 bases from V and 2 bases from J; bases unmatched to any gene: 6. The DNA of the CDR3 is TGTGCCAGCAGTTACCCCGGACAGGTAGCCTACGAGCAGTACGTC. Its protein is CASSYPGQVAYEQYV.

The J gene is TRBJ2-1, the V gene TRBV28, with D perhaps matching TRBD2 (5 bases). The CDR3 contains 13 residues. Trimming stripped 9 bases from V and 3 bases from J, with 12 bases between. Per germline, CDR1 MDHEN and CDR2 SYDVKM. This chain's CDR3 is CASGLTIYNEQFF. The CDR3 DNA is TGTGCCAGTGGACTCACGATCTACAATGAGCAGTTCTTC.

The chain is built from TRBV11-3 and TRBJ1-1, with 8 bases matching TRBD1. The CDR3 runs to 15 residues. CDR1 is SGHNT, CDR2 YENEEA, per germline. After removal of 4 bases from V and 4 bases from J, the junction contained 8 bases not matched to a gene. The CDR3 spells CASSSRTGSGTEAFF. DNA for the CDR3: TGTGCCAGCAGCTCAAGGACAGGGTCGGGCACTGAAGCTTTCTTT.